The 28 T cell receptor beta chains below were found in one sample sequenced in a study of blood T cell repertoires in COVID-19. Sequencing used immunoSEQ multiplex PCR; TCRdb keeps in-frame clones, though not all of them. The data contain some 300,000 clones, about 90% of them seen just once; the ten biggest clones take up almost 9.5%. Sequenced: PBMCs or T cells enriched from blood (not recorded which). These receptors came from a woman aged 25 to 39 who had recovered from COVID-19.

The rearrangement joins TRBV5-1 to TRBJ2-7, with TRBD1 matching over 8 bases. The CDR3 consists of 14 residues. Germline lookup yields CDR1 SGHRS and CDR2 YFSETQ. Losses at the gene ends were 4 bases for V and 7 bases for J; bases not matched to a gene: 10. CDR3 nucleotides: TGCGCCAGCAGCGTAGGACAGGGTCCTGGGGAGCAGTACTTC. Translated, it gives CASSVGQGPGEQYF.

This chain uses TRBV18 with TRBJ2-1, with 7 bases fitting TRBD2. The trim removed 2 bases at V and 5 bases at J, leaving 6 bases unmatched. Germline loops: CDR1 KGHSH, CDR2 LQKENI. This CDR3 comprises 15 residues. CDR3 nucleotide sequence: TGTGCCAGCTCACCAAACCTAGCGGCGAACAATGAGCAGTTCTTC. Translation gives CASSPNLAANNEQFF.

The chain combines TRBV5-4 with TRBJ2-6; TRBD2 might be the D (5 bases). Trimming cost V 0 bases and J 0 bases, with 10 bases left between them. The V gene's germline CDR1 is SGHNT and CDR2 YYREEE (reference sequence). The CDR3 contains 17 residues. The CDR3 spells CASSLVGRGSGANVLTF. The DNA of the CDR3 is TGTGCCAGCAGCTTGGTTGGACGGGGCTCTGGGGCCAACGTCCTGACTTTC.

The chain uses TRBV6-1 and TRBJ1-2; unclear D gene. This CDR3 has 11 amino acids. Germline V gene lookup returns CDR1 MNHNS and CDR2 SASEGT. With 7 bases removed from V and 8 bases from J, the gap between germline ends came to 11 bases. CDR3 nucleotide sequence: TGTGCCAGCACGGGTCTCGGGGGCTACACCTTC. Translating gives CASTGLGGYTF.

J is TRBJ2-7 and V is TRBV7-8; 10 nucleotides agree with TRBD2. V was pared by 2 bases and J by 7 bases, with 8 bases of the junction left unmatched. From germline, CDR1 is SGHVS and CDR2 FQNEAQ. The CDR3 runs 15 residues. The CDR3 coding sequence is TGTGCCAGCAGCTTAAATCTAGCGGGAGTGGGGGAGCAGTACTTC. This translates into CASSLNLAGVGEQYF. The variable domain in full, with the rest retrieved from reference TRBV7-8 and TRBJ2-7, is GAGVSQSPRYKVAKRGQDVALRCDPISGHVSLFWYQQALGQGPEFLTYFQNEAQLDKSGLPSDRFFAERPEGSVSTLKIQRTQQEDSAVYLCASSLNLAGVGEQYFGPGTRLTVT.

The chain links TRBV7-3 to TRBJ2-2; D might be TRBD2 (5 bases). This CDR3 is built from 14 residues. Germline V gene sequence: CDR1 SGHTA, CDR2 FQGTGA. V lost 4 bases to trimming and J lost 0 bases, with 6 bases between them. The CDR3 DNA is TGTGCCAGCAGCTCGGGGACGAACACCGGGGAGCTGTTTTTT. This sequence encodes CASSSGTNTGELFF.

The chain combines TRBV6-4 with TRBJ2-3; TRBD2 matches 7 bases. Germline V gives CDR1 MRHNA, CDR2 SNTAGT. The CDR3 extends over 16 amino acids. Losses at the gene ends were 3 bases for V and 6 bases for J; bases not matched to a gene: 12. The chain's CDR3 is CASSELLRGGWDTQYF. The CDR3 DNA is TGTGCCAGCAGTGAATTATTACGGGGAGGGTGGGATACGCAGTATTTT.

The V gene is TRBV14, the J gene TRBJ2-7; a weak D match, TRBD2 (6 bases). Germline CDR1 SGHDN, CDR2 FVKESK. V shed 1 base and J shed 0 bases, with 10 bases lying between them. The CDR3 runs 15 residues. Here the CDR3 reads CASSQGSGSSYEQYF. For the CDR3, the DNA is TGTGCCAGCAGCCAAGGGTCCGGGAGCTCCTACGAGCAGTACTTC.

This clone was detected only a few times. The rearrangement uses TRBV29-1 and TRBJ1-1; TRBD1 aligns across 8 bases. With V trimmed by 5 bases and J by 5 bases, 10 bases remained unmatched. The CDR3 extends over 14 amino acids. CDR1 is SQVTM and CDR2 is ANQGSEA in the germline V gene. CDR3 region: CSVTSGGAGTEAFF. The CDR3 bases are TGCAGCGTTACCTCAGGGGGCGCGGGAACTGAAGCTTTCTTT. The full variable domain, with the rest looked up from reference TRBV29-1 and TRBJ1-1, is SAVISQKPSRDICQRGTSLTIQCQVDSQVTMMFWYRQQPGQSLTLIATANQGSEATYESGFVIDKFPISRPNLTFSTLTVSNMSPEDSSIYLCSVTSGGAGTEAFFGQGTRLTVV.

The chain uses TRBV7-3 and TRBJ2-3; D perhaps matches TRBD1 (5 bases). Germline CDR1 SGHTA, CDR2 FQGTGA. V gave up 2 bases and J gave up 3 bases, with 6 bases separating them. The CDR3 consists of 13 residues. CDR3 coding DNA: TGTGCCAGCAGCTTATCAGGGACAGATACGCAGTATTTT. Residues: CASSLSGTDTQYF.

The CDR3 DNA is TGTGCCTGGAGTGTAACCCGACGCTTCGGGGAAAAACTGTTTTTT. Protein product: CAWSVTRRFGEKLFF. The chain uses TRBV30 and TRBJ1-4; unclear D gene. V lost 0 bases to trimming and J lost 8 bases, with 16 bases between them. Germline V lookup: CDR1 GTSNPN, CDR2 SVGIG (reference sequence). The CDR3 has 15 residues.

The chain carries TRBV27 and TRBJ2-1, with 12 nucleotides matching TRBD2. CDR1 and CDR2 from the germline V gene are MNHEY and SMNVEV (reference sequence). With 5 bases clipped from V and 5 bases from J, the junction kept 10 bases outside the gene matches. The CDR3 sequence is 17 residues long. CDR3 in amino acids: CASSHLAGGPPDNEQFF. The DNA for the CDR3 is TGTGCCAGCAGTCACCTAGCGGGAGGGCCTCCCGACAATGAGCAGTTCTTC.

The CDR3 loop is CASSQELAGSYNEQFF. As DNA, the CDR3 is TGTGCCAGCAGCCAAGAACTAGCGGGATCCTACAATGAGCAGTTCTTC. The rearrangement joins TRBV4-2 to TRBJ2-1; 10 nucleotides match TRBD2. This CDR3 is 16 amino acids long. CDR1 LGHNA and CDR2 YNFKEQ come from the germline V gene. V shed 0 bases and J 1 base; nucleotides not matched to a gene: 0.

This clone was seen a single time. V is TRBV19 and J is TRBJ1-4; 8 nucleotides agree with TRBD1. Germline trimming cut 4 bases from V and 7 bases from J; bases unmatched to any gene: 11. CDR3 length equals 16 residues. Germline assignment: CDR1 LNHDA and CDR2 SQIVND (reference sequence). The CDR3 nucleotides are TGTGCCAGTAGTAGTGCCCCAGGGGGCCTAAGTGAAAAACTGTTTTTT. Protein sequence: CASSSAPGGLSEKLFF. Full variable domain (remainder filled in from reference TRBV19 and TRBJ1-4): DGGITQSPKYLFRKEGQNVTLSCEQNLNHDAMYWYRQDPGQGLRLIYYSQIVNDFQKGDIAEGYSVSREKKESFPLTVTSAQKNPTAFYLCASSSAPGGLSEKLFFGSGTQLSVL.

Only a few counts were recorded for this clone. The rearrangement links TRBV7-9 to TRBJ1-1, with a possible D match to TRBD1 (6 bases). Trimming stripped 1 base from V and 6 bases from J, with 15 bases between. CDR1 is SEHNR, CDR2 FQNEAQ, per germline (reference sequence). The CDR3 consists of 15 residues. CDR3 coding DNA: TGTGCCAGCAGCTTAGTTCATAGGGGGATGGCTGAAGCTTTCTTT. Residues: CASSLVHRGMAEAFF.

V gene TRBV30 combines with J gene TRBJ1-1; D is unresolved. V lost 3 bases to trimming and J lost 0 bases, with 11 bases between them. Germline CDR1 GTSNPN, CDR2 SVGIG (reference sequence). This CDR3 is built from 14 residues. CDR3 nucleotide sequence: TGTGCCTGGAGCGGGAGAGGGTTGAACACTGAAGCTTTCTTT. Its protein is CAWSGRGLNTEAFF.

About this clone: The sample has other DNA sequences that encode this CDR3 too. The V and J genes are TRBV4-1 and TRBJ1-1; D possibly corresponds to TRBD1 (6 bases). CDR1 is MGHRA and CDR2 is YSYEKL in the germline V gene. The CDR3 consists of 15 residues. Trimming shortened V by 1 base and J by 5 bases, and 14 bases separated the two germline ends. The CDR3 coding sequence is TGCGCCAGCAGCCAAGGATGGGGAGGGGGTACTGAAGCTTTCTTT. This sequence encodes CASSQGWGGGTEAFF.

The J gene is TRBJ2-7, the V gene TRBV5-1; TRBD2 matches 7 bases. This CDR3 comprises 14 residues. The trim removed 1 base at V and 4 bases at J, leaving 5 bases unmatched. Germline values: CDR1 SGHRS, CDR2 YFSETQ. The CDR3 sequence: CASSLFGRNYEQYF. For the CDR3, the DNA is TGCGCCAGCAGCTTGTTCGGGAGGAATTACGAGCAGTACTTC.

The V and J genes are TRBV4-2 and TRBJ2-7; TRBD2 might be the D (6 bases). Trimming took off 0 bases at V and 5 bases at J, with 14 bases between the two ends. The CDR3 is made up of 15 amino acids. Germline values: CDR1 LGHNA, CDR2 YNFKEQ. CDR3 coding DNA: TGTGCCAGCAGCCAAGACCCGGGAGAAGTTGACGAGCAGTACTTC. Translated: CASSQDPGEVDEQYF.

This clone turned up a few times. The CDR3 region is CASSRLGGGEKLFF. The CDR3 DNA is TGTGCCAGCAGCCGGTTGGGGGGGGGTGAAAAACTGTTTTTT. The chain joins TRBV4-2 to TRBJ1-4; tentatively, D is TRBD1 (5 bases). Trimming stripped 4 bases from V and 7 bases from J, with 13 bases between. This CDR3 is 14 amino acids long. Germline assignment: CDR1 LGHNA and CDR2 YNFKEQ.

CDR3 coding DNA: TGCGCCAGCAGTGAGAGACTAGCCGGGGAGCTGTTTTTT. It specifies CASSERLAGELFF. The V gene is TRBV10-2, the J gene TRBJ2-2; a weak D match, TRBD2 (6 bases). In germline, CDR1 is WSHSY, CDR2 SAAADI. V was cut by 2 bases and J by 6 bases, with 7 bases left in between. CDR3 length: 13 amino acids.

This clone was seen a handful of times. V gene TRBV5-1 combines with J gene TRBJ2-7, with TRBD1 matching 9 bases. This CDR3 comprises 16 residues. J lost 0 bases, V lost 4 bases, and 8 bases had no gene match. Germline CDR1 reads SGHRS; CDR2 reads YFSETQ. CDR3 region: CASSRFGQGTSYEQYF. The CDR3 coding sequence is TGCGCCAGCAGCCGATTTGGACAGGGGACCTCCTACGAGCAGTACTTC.

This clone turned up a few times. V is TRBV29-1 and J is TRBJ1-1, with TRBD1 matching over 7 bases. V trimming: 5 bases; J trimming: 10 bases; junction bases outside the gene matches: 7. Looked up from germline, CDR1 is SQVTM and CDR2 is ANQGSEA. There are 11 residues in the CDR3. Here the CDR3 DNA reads TGCAGCGTTCCCAGACAGGGTTCAGCTTTCTTT. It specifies CSVPRQGSAFF.

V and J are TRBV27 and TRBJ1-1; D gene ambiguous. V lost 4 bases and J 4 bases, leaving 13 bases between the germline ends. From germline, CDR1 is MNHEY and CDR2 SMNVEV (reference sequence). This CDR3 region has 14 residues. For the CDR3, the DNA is TGTGCCAGCAGTTGGGCGGGAAGGGCCACTGAAGCTTTCTTT. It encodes CASSWAGRATEAFF.

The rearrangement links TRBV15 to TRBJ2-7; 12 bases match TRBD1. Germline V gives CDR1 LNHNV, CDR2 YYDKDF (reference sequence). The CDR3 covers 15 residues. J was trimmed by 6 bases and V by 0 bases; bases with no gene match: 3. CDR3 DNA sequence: TGTGCCACCAGCAGAGACCGGGACAGGGGGCGCGAGCAGTACTTC. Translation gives CATSRDRDRGREQYF.

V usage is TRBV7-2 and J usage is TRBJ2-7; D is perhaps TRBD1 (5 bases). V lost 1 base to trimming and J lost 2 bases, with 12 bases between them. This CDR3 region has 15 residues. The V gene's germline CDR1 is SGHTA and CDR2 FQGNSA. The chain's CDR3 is CASSLVVRATYEQYF. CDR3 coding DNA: TGTGCCAGCAGCTTAGTTGTCAGGGCAACCTACGAGCAGTACTTC.

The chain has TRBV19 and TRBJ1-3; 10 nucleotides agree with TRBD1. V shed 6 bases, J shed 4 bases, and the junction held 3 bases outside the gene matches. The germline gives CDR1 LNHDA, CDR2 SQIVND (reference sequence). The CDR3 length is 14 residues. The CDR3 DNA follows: TGTGCCAGTAGGGGACAGGGGATAGGAAACACCATATATTTT. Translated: CASRGQGIGNTIYF.

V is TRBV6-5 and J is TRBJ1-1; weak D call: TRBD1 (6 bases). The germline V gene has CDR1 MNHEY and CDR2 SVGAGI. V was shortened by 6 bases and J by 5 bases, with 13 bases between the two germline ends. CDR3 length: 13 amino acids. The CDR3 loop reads CASSRGAGTEAFF. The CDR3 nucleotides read TGTGCCAGCAGCCGGGGGGCTGGGACTGAAGCTTTCTTT.